This TCR beta chain emerged from a study of T cells in Graves' hyperthyroidism and ophthalmopathy. The CDR3 totals 17 residues. Germline trimming cut 6 bases from V and 3 bases from J; bases unmatched to any gene: 14. Germline assignment: CDR1 DFQATT and CDR2 SNEGSKA (reference sequence). TCR beta CDR3 regions were amplified from RNA. The primer set for the first-round RT-PCR of the TCR CDR3 was HTBI. TCRdb recomputed calls from the multiplex PCR reads with MiXCR, one row per CDR3 protein. Seen here are a few hundred thousand distinct CDR3 sequences, 15% to 20% observed once, and the top ten hold approximately 30%. This clonotype came up many times.

The sample was blood. The chain is built from TRBV20-1 and TRBJ2-7, with 13 nucleotides matching TRBD2. The sequence was obtained from a woman aged 30 to 39 with Graves' ophthalmopathy. CDR3 bases: TGCAGTGCCGGCCCAGGACTAGCGGGAGTAGGGAGCTACGAGCAGTACTTC. It codes for CSAGPGLAGVGSYEQYF.